These 16 T cell receptor beta chains share one sample of origin, sequenced in a study of response to subunit inactivated influenza vaccine. Via MiXCR, TCRdb re-called the RT-PCR reads, giving one row per CDR3 protein. Of approximately 490,000 distinct CDR3 sequences in the sample, 6% to 9% are singletons; the top ten hold roughly 14%. Material: PBMCs from blood, obtained less than 25 months after vaccination. These receptor sequences come from a man between 50 and 75 years old who received an inactivated influenza vaccine.

This clonotype came up a few times. This chain links TRBV20-1 with TRBJ2-1; 8 positions match TRBD2. V dropped 5 bases and J dropped 3; count of bases not matched to a gene: 6. The CDR3 is made up of 14 amino acids. The germline gives CDR1 DFQATT, CDR2 SNEGSKA (reference sequence). CDR3 in DNA: TGCAGTGCTGCGAGCGGGGGAGGCTACAATGAGCAGTTCTTC. This codes for CSAASGGGYNEQFF.

This clonotype was counted between two and nine times. The chain couples TRBV6-1 to TRBJ2-1, with D perhaps TRBD1 or TRBD2 (5 bases each). The CDR3 covers 16 residues. Trimming removed 3 bases from V and 5 bases from J, with 17 bases in between. Germline V gene lookup returns CDR1 MNHNS and CDR2 SASEGT. The CDR3 nucleotides read TGTGCCAGCAGTGATGCGGGCCCAGGGTTGGACAATGAGCAGTTCTTC. Translation gives CASSDAGPGLDNEQFF.

In this sample, this clonotype turned up a few times. V is TRBV10-3 and J is TRBJ2-6; TRBD1 matches at 7 bases. Germline CDR1 ENHRY, CDR2 SYGVKD. The CDR3 is 16 amino acids. Trimming took 4 bases from V and 4 from J; bases not matched to a gene: 7. In DNA, the CDR3 is TGTGCCATCAGTGTTCAGGGGGTAAACGGGGCCAACGTCCTGACTTTC. Its protein is CAISVQGVNGANVLTF.

A few counts support this clonotype. This chain connects TRBV5-1 to TRBJ2-5, with D possibly matching TRBD1 (6 bases). The germline V and J ends were trimmed by 2 bases and 3 bases, with 8 bases remaining between them. The germline gives CDR1 SGHRS, CDR2 YFSETQ. CDR3 length: 13 residues. The CDR3 nucleotides read TGCGCCAGCAGCTTCAGGACAGAAGAGACCCAGTACTTC. It encodes CASSFRTEETQYF.

In its sample, this clonotype was seen many times. The V and J genes are TRBV4-3 and TRBJ1-5, with D unresolved. Germline V gene lookup returns CDR1 LGHNA and CDR2 YSLEER. V was trimmed by 0 bases and J by 1 base, leaving 7 bases between them. The CDR3 consists of 15 residues. The DNA for the CDR3 is TGCGCCAGCAGCCAAGATGGGCTGAGCAATCAGCCCCAGCATTTT. Translating gives CASSQDGLSNQPQHF.

This clonotype was observed a handful of times. The genes are TRBV5-5 and TRBJ2-5; D possibly corresponds to TRBD2 (5 bases). The length of the CDR3 is 14 residues. Trimming removed 1 base at V and 5 bases at J, with 12 bases between. Germline V gene lookup returns CDR1 SGHKS and CDR2 YYEKEE (reference sequence). CDR3 coding DNA: TGTGCCAGCAGCTTGAACTCCCCGGGGGAGACCCAGTACTTC. It specifies CASSLNSPGETQYF.

This clonotype has more than one count but fewer than ten. J is TRBJ1-3 and V is TRBV7-2; 7 nucleotides match TRBD1. The CDR3 length is 15 residues. V was pared by 5 bases and J by 1 base, with 5 bases of the junction left unmatched. Germline lookup yields CDR1 SGHTA and CDR2 FQGNSA. CDR3 DNA: TGTGCCAGCAGCAGGGACAGCTCTTCTGGAAACACCATATATTTT. Translation gives CASSRDSSSGNTIYF.

This clonotype was counted ten times or more. V usage is TRBV20-1 and J usage is TRBJ1-1, with a tentative D call TRBD1 (5 bases). The CDR3 sequence is 14 residues long. CDR1 and CDR2 (germline): DFQATT, SNEGSKA (reference sequence). V was shortened by 1 base and J by 4 bases, with 13 bases between the two germline ends. The CDR3 DNA is TGCAGTGCTAGAGTCTCCGGGACTTTCACTGAAGCTTTCTTT. It specifies CSARVSGTFTEAFF.

As for this clonotype: The germline gene is not matched at one end of the junction; a read error may be the cause. The V and J genes are TRBV2 and TRBJ2-1; 10 nucleotides line up with TRBD2. This CDR3 contains 13 residues. Germline V gives CDR1 SNHLY, CDR2 FYNNEI. CDR3 sequence: CASREREGDVLIF. The CDR3 DNA follows: TGTGCCAGCAGGGAGCGGGAGGGTGACGTTCTGATCTTC.

This clonotype was seen repeatedly, ten times or more. The chain is built from TRBV12-3 or TRBV12-4 and TRBJ2-1; 13 bases fit TRBD2. The CDR3 runs 16 residues. Trimming removed 5 bases from V and 9 bases from J; junction bases left unmatched: 10. The CDR3 DNA follows: TGTGCCAGCAGTGATTACACTAGCGGGGGGGCCGCTGAGCAGTTCTTC. Amino acids: CASSDYTSGGAAEQFF.

This clonotype was found many times. The V and J genes are TRBV7-9 and TRBJ2-5; TRBD2 is a possible D gene (6 bases). CDR1 and CDR2 (germline): SEHNR, FQNEAQ (reference sequence). The CDR3 covers 15 residues. Trimming took off 5 bases at V and 2 bases at J, with 15 bases between the two ends. In DNA form, the CDR3 reads TGTGCCAGCAGCACGGGACGGACTACTCAAGAGACCCAGTACTTC. Encoded protein: CASSTGRTTQETQYF.

J is TRBJ2-1 and V is TRBV7-2; possibly TRBD1 or TRBD2 for D (5 bases each). The V and J ends lost 0 bases and 6 bases respectively, with 12 bases between them. Germline V lookup: CDR1 SGHTA, CDR2 FQGNSA. This CDR3 is 15 amino acids long. The CDR3 nucleotides are TGTGCCAGCAGCTTAGCGATGGCAGGGAGCAATGAGCAGTTCTTC. Translated, it gives CASSLAMAGSNEQFF.

This rearrangement joins TRBV3-1 to TRBJ1-5; maybe TRBD1 (5 bases). The V gene lost 6 bases and the J gene lost 7 bases, with 19 bases spanning the gap. The CDR3 is made up of 15 amino acids. CDR1 and CDR2 (germline): LGHDT, YNNKEL (reference sequence). CDR3 bases: TGTGCCAGCAGTCGCGGGACTCCTGGGGGACAGCCCCAGCATTTT. Its protein is CASSRGTPGGQPQHF.

The chain combines TRBV28 with TRBJ2-7; D is undetermined. The CDR3 runs 12 residues. V was shortened by 3 bases and J by 6 bases, with 9 bases between the two germline ends. In germline, CDR1 is MDHEN, CDR2 SYDVKM. Written as DNA, the CDR3 is TGTGCCAGCAGTTTCCCCCCTTCCGAGCAGTACTTC. Residues: CASSFPPSEQYF.

This rearrangement joins TRBV6-2 or TRBV6-3 to TRBJ2-3; TRBD2 might be the D (6 bases). Per germline, CDR1 MNHEY and CDR2 SVGEGT. Trimming took 10 bases from V and 4 from J, leaving 21 bases between them. This CDR3 contains 15 residues. The CDR3 spells CATSYLGGAADTQYF. In DNA, the CDR3 is TGTGCCACCTCCTACCTAGGAGGGGCCGCAGATACGCAGTATTTT.

This clonotype was found many times. The gene calls are TRBV12-3 or TRBV12-4 and TRBJ2-7, with unresolved D. V was cut by 2 bases and J by 2 bases, with 7 bases left in between. The CDR3 totals 13 residues. CDR3 protein: CASSLMAPYEQYF. The CDR3 region has the DNA TGTGCCAGCAGTTTAATGGCTCCCTACGAGCAGTACTTC.